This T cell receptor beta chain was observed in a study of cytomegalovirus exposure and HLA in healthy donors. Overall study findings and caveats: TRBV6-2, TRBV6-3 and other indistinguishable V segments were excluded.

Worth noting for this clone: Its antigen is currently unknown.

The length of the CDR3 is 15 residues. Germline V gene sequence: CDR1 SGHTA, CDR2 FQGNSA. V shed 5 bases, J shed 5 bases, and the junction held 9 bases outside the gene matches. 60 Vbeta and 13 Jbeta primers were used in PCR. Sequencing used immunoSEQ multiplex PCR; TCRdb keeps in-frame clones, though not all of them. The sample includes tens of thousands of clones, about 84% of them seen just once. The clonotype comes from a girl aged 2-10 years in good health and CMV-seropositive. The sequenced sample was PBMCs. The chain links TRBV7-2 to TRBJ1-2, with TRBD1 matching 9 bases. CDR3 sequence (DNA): TGTGCCAGCAGCCTGCCGGGACAGGGAAAATATGGCTACACCTTC. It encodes CASSLPGQGKYGYTF.